Listed below are T cell receptor beta chains from one sample, sequenced in a study of human T cells and chemical hapten exposure. Via MiXCR, TCRdb re-called the RACE reads, giving one row per CDR3 protein. The profile shows 330,000 or so distinct CDR3 sequences, nearly 6.5% of them singletons. Sequences were derived from whole blood, sampled in connection with sensitization to the hapten diphenylcyclopropenone (DPC). The receptors here all came from a woman under 30 with alopecia areata. Some clones in this sample may be carry-over from other donors' samples. Both conserved end residues are part of each CDR3. D genes are given only for firm matches. Size is omitted from some rows. Given values are once, few, many or a class for expanded clones.

TGTGCCAGCAGAAACCGGGAGGGACATGAAAAACTGTTTTTT	CASRNREGHEKLFF	NA	TRBV6-1	TRBJ1-4	few
TGTGCCAGCGCTCTTCTCCTAGCGGTAGGAGCAGATACGCAGTATTTT	CASALLLAVGADTQYF	TRBD2	TRBV2	TRBJ2-3	NA
TGTGCCAGCAGCTGGAGACTAGGGGGCCAAGAGACCCAGTACTTC	CASSWRLGGQETQYF	NA	TRBV7-6	TRBJ2-5	few
TGTGCCAGCAGCTTAACCGAGACCCAGTACTTC	CASSLTETQYF	NA	TRBV7-2	TRBJ2-5	few
TGTGCCAGCAGCTTAATAGCGGGGGCGAACACCGGGGAGCTGTTTTTT	CASSLIAGANTGELFF	TRBD2	TRBV7-3	TRBJ2-2	few
TGTGCCAGCAGCGCAAAGGACAGGGGGCTTCAATATAGCAATCAGCCCCAGCATTTT	CASSAKDRGLQYSNQPQHF	TRBD1	TRBV11-2	TRBJ1-5	many
TGTGCCAGCAGGCCCACGTATGGGAGTTCCTACGAGCAGTACTTC	CASRPTYGSSYEQYF	NA	TRBV6-5	TRBJ2-7	many
TGTGCCAGCAGTCCCCAGGGACAGGCGAACACTGAAGCTTTCTTT	CASSPQGQANTEAFF	TRBD1	TRBV12-3/TRBV12-4	TRBJ1-1	NA
TGCGCCAGCAGCTTGCGGGGGAACAACTATGGCTACACCTTC	CASSLRGNNYGYTF	NA	TRBV5-1	TRBJ1-2	many
TGTGCCAGCACGACATCTGGGTACAATGAGCAGTTCTTC	CASTTSGYNEQFF	NA	TRBV13	TRBJ2-1	few
TGTGCCAGCAGTACGGGGCGCACTAATGAAAAACTGTTTTTT	CASSTGRTNEKLFF	NA	TRBV27	TRBJ1-4	many
TGCGGAGATTGGGGTAACTATGGCTACACCTTC	CGDWGNYGYTF	NA	TRBV29-1	TRBJ1-2	many
TGTGCCAGCCACGCACGGGGGGAAGTTTATCAGCCCCAGCATTTT	CASHARGEVYQPQHF	NA	TRBV6-5	TRBJ1-5	many
TGTGCCATCAGTGAGCCTTTTTCCGGGACTAACTATGGCTACACCTTC	CAISEPFSGTNYGYTF	NA	TRBV10-3	TRBJ1-2	few
TGTGCCAGCAGCTTAGCCGACAGGGCCCTTTATGGCTACACCTTC	CASSLADRALYGYTF	TRBD1	TRBV7-2	TRBJ1-2	NA
TGTGCCAGCAGCTTGTGGGGAACTCCGAACACCGGGGAGCTGTTTTTT	CASSLWGTPNTGELFF	NA	TRBV5-5	TRBJ2-2	NA
TGTGCCAGCAGTTACGGACAGTGGGGAGAAAAACTGTTTTTT	CASSYGQWGEKLFF	NA	TRBV27	TRBJ1-4	NA
TGCAGTGCTTTAAGGACAACCGAGCAGTTCTTC	CSALRTTEQFF	NA	TRBV20-1	TRBJ2-1	NA
TGTGCCAGCAGAGGACAGTTGTATGGCTACACCTTC	CASRGQLYGYTF	NA	TRBV6-2/TRBV6-3	TRBJ1-2	many
TGTGCCAGTCGTCCGTTCGCCCCGTCAAATTCACCCCTCCACTTT	CASRPFAPSNSPLHF	NA	TRBV6-2/TRBV6-3	TRBJ1-6	many
TGTGCCAGCAGTTACCCTGGGACAGGGGGGATCTATGGCTACACCTTC	CASSYPGTGGIYGYTF	TRBD1	TRBV6-6	TRBJ1-2	many
TGTGCCAGCAGTCGGACGGTCCTTTACGAGCAGTACTTC	CASSRTVLYEQYF	NA	TRBV7-9	TRBJ2-7	few
TGTGCCGAGGGGACTGGAAACACCATATATTTT	CAEGTGNTIYF	NA	TRBV28	TRBJ1-3	many
TGTGCCAGCAGCTTAGTTGGCGGGGGTCGGGATACGCAGTATTTT	CASSLVGGGRDTQYF	TRBD2	TRBV7-2	TRBJ2-3	few
TGTGCCAGCAGCTCCAACCGCGGTGAAGTAGGTGAAAAACTGTTTTTT	CASSSNRGEVGEKLFF	NA	TRBV7-9	TRBJ1-4	NA
TGTGCCATCAGTGAAAACGGGGTATACGAGCAGTACTTC	CAISENGVYEQYF	NA	TRBV10-3	TRBJ2-7	many
TGCAGCGTTGACGCTGAAGCTTTCTTT	CSVDAEAFF	NA	TRBV29-1	TRBJ1-1	few
TGTGCCAGCCAGGGGTTGTCTGAGAATTCACCCCTCCACTTT	CASQGLSENSPLHF	NA	TRBV6-6	TRBJ1-6	few
TGCGCCAGCAGCAAACAACTTTGGAGGAATAGCAATCAGCCCCAGCATTTT	CASSKQLWRNSNQPQHF	NA	TRBV4-1	TRBJ1-5	once
TGTGCCAGCAGTTCCACAGGGTACACTGAAGCTTTCTTT	CASSSTGYTEAFF	NA	TRBV12-3/TRBV12-4	TRBJ1-1	many
TGTGCCAGCAGTACCCTTAGAGGGTTCGAGACCCAGTACTTC	CASSTLRGFETQYF	NA	TRBV6-2/TRBV6-3	TRBJ2-5	few
TGTGCCAGCGGTGCCGGGACAGACGAAACCGGGGAGCTGTTTTTT	CASGAGTDETGELFF	TRBD1	TRBV6-4	TRBJ2-2	few
TGTGCCAGCAGTTGGAGAGGGGAGGGTTCGGGCTACACCTTC	CASSWRGEGSGYTF	NA	TRBV2	TRBJ1-2	NA
TGTGCCAGCAGGATCCGGGGAGGCGGGACCCTTAGCACAGATACGCAGTATTTT	CASRIRGGGTLSTDTQYF	NA	TRBV27	TRBJ2-3	many
TGTGCCAGCAGCCGACTAGGGCCAGATACGCAGTATTTT	CASSRLGPDTQYF	NA	TRBV5-5	TRBJ2-3	many
TGTGCCAGCAGTCCGCCCAGCGGGGGTAGCACAGATACGCAGTATTTT	CASSPPSGGSTDTQYF	TRBD2	TRBV28	TRBJ2-3	many
TGTGCCAGCAGTCCCGGGGCCGGGGGAATGAACACTGAAGCTTTCTTT	CASSPGAGGMNTEAFF	NA	TRBV12-3/TRBV12-4	TRBJ1-1	NA
TGTGCCATCAGTGACGGTCACAATCAGCCCCAGCATTTT	CAISDGHNQPQHF	NA	TRBV10-3	TRBJ1-5	many
TGTGCCAGCAGTTTATATCCGCGGGCCGGACTGGCCTACGAGCAGTACTTC	CASSLYPRAGLAYEQYF	NA	TRBV27	TRBJ2-7	NA
TGTGCCAGCAGTGTACAACGTGAAAAACTGTTTTTT	CASSVQREKLFF	NA	TRBV2	TRBJ1-4	NA
TGTGCCAGCAGCCCCCGGACATCAAAACTTTGGACTAACTATGGCTACACCTTC	CASSPRTSKLWTNYGYTF	NA	TRBV28	TRBJ1-2	many
TGTGCCAGCAGTTACCCCATGGTAGTGGGTCAGCCCCAGCATTTT	CASSYPMVVGQPQHF	NA	TRBV6-2/TRBV6-3	TRBJ1-5	many
TGTGCCGGAGGGGGAGATGGGGGGTCGAGCTCCTACGAGCAGTACTTC	CAGGGDGGSSSYEQYF	NA	TRBV27	TRBJ2-7	many
TGCAGCGTTGAGGGACCGGACAGGGTGGACTATGGCTACACCTTC	CSVEGPDRVDYGYTF	TRBD1	TRBV29-1	TRBJ1-2	NA
TGCGCCAGCAGCCCCTGGGGGTATAGCGGACAAAAGGGAGAGACCCAGTACTTC	CASSPWGYSGQKGETQYF	NA	TRBV4-3	TRBJ2-5	few
TGTGCCAGCAGTCTTTTCCTAGATGAAAAACTGTTTTTT	CASSLFLDEKLFF	NA	TRBV27	TRBJ1-4	few
TGTGCCAGCAGTTACCCGGCTGGGGGCCGGGTAAACATTCAGTACTTC	CASSYPAGGRVNIQYF	NA	TRBV6-2/TRBV6-3	TRBJ2-4	NA
TGTGCCAGCAGTTCCCACTCCGGGGCCAACGTCCTGACTTTC	CASSSHSGANVLTF	NA	TRBV6-6	TRBJ2-6	NA
TGTGCCAGCAGCCAAGACAGGGACGAGCAGTACTTC	CASSQDRDEQYF	NA	TRBV3-1	TRBJ2-7	NA
TGTGCCACCCGAGGGGGGGGGAGCAATGAGCAGTTCTTC	CATRGGGSNEQFF	NA	TRBV6-5	TRBJ2-1	NA
TGTGCCAGCAGCCGGGAGGGGACAGGGGACACAGATACGCAGTATTTT	CASSREGTGDTDTQYF	TRBD1	TRBV7-8	TRBJ2-3	many
TGCAGCGTTGGATCAGGGGGTAATTCACCCCTCCACTTT	CSVGSGGNSPLHF	TRBD1	TRBV29-1	TRBJ1-6	NA
TGTGCCAGCAGTGAAAATGGCGACGCCAAAAACATTCAGTACTTC	CASSENGDAKNIQYF	NA	TRBV2	TRBJ2-4	NA